The clone carrying this T cell receptor (beta chain) was counted only a few times. Its target is unknown. The sample comes from a study of blood T cells in healthy people across ages. PCR was performed a second time for about 6 to 12 cycles using a sample-barcoded 5' primer and a J-beta primer mix. A template-switch adaptor containing 12 random nucleotides labeled each cDNA molecule. TCRdb called the 5' RACE reads again in MiXCR, with one record for every CDR3 protein. The repertoire has more than 1.4 million distinct CDR3 sequences, 42% of them found once; the top ten carry under 8%. Study findings and constraints: Changes seen in expanded clonotypes were possibly confounded by donor CMV status left unknown. Per million T cells, the diversity of TCR beta decreased roughly linearly as age advanced.

Each donor gave around 9.3 milliliters of peripheral blood. Germline V CDR1 and CDR2: MNHEY, SMNVEV (reference sequence). V was cut by 4 bases and J by 2 bases, with 15 bases left in between. The CDR3 runs 15 residues. The sample was blood. V usage is TRBV27 and J usage is TRBJ2-7; D ambiguous. The sequence was obtained from a woman under 30 in good health. The CDR3 sequence is CASSYKATEPYEQYF. CDR3 nucleotide sequence: TGTGCCAGCAGTTATAAGGCAACGGAGCCCTACGAGCAGTACTTC.